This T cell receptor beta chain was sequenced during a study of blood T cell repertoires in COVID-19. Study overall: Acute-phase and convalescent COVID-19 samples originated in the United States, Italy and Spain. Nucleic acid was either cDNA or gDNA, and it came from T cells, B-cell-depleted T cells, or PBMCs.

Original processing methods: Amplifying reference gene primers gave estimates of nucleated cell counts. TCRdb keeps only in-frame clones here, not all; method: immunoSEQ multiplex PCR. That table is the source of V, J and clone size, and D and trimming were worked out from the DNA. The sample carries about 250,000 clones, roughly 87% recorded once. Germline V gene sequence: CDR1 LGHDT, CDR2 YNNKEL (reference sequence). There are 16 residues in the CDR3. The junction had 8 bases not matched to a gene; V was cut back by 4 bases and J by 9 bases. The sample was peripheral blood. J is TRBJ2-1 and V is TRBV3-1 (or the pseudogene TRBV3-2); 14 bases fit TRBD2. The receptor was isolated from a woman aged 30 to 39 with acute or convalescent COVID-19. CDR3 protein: CASSLGTSGSRSEQFF. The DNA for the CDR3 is TGTGCCAGCAGCCTCGGGACTAGCGGGAGTAGGAGTGAGCAGTTCTTC.